Presented here are 29 T cell receptor beta chains from one specimen sequenced in a study of T cells in Graves' hyperthyroidism and ophthalmopathy. There were TCR beta CDR3 regions amplified from RNA transcripts. The study used the HTBI primer set for a first-round RT-PCR of the TCR CDR3. MiXCR, run by TCRdb on the multiplex PCR reads, gives a single entry per CDR3 protein. Among around 300,000 distinct CDR3 sequences listed, around 13% were seen once. The sequencing sample was made of blood. The receptors originated from a woman between 40 and 55 years old with Graves' ophthalmopathy.

This clonotype was detected many times. The chain links TRBV27 to TRBJ2-7, with D unresolved. The CDR3 extends over 14 amino acids. The V gene lost 2 bases and the J gene lost 3 bases, with 11 bases spanning the gap. Germline V gene sequence: CDR1 MNHEY, CDR2 SMNVEV (reference sequence). The CDR3 nucleotides are TGTGCCAGCAGTTTAGGTGGACGGCACTACGAGCAGTACTTC. Its translation: CASSLGGRHYEQYF.

There are many counts of this clonotype. This rearrangement joins TRBV7-9 to TRBJ2-7; D uncertain. V lost 4 bases, J lost 2 bases, and 18 bases lay in between. Germline CDR1 and CDR2: SEHNR and FQNEAQ (reference sequence). The CDR3 has 16 amino acids. Here the CDR3 DNA reads TGTGCCAGCAGCTCCCTGAAGACTGAAAAAGCCTACGAGCAGTACTTC. Translated: CASSSLKTEKAYEQYF.

This clonotype was observed at least ten times. This chain joins TRBV20-1 and TRBJ2-7, with 10 bases identical to TRBD2. CDR1 is DFQATT and CDR2 is SNEGSKA in the germline V gene (reference sequence). The CDR3 is made up of 15 amino acids. The junction had 10 bases not matched to a gene; V was cut back by 2 bases and J by 6 bases. Here the CDR3 DNA reads TGCAGTGCTAGACGTCTCCTAGCGGGAGTGTCCGAGCAGTACTTC. The encoded protein is CSARRLLAGVSEQYF.

The J gene is TRBJ1-1, the V gene TRBV15; TRBD1 might be the D (6 bases). Trimming shortened V by 7 bases and J by 5 bases, and 17 bases separated the two germline ends. There are 14 residues in the CDR3. CDR1 and CDR2 (germline): LNHNV, YYDKDF (reference sequence). The CDR3 protein is CATNLVGGETEAFF. The CDR3 nucleotides read TGTGCCACCAACCTTGTAGGGGGTGAGACTGAAGCTTTCTTT.

This clonotype was observed at least ten times. Written as DNA, the CDR3 is TGTGCCAGCTCACCACAGGGTTATGGGCAGCCCCAGCATTTT. This codes for CASSPQGYGQPQHF. The genes are TRBV18 and TRBJ1-5; D remains unclear. CDR1 and CDR2 (germline): KGHSH, LQKENI. The V end was cut by 1 base, the J end by 7 bases, with 11 bases between. This CDR3 has 14 residues.

In its sample, this clonotype was seen many times. The chain recombines TRBV28 with TRBJ2-5; 11 bases fit TRBD1. The V gene's germline CDR1 is MDHEN and CDR2 SYDVKM. The V segment lost 6 bases and the J segment 3 bases; nucleotides outside the gene matches: 3. The CDR3 length is 14 residues. This CDR3 reads CASRRTGGEETQYF. The CDR3, as DNA: TGTGCCAGCAGACGGACAGGGGGCGAAGAGACCCAGTACTTC. The complete variable domain, with remaining parts taken from reference TRBV28 and TRBJ2-5, reads DVKVTQSSRYLVKRTGEKVFLECVQDMDHENMFWYRQDPGLGLRLIYFSYDVKMKEKGDIPEGYSVSREKKERFSLILESASTNQTSMYLCASRRTGGEETQYFGPGTRLLVL.

This clonotype was counted many times. The chain links TRBV11-3 to TRBJ2-1; TRBD2 aligns across 16 bases. Germline CDR1 SGHNT, CDR2 YENEEA. The ends lost 3 bases at V and 6 bases at J; junction bases unmatched: 11. The CDR3 extends over 19 amino acids. The CDR3 region is CASSLVGLAGGLLFNEQFF. In DNA form, the CDR3 reads TGTGCCAGCAGCTTGGTGGGACTAGCGGGGGGGCTTTTGTTCAATGAGCAGTTCTTC.

This clonotype has just a few counts. This chain connects TRBV5-6 to TRBJ1-6, with D tentatively TRBD1 (5 bases). The CDR3 totals 13 residues. Germline V CDR1 and CDR2: SGHDT, YYEEEE. The V end lost 4 bases, the J end lost 8 bases, and 10 bases lay between the germline ends. DNA of the CDR3: TGTGCCAGCAGCGGGACCCTCGATTCACCCCTCCACTTT. It yields the protein CASSGTLDSPLHF.

V gene TRBV7-9 combines with J gene TRBJ1-4; 7 bases align to TRBD1. Looked up from germline, CDR1 is SEHNR and CDR2 is FQNEAQ (reference sequence). The V and J ends lost 4 bases and 8 bases, in that order; junction bases with no gene match: 13. The CDR3 consists of 16 residues. In DNA form, the CDR3 reads TGTGCCAGCAGCTCACCCCGAGACAGGGAACGCGAAAAACTGTTTTTT. It is translated as CASSSPRDREREKLFF.

The table lists this clonotype with many counts. This chain uses TRBV2 with TRBJ2-1; the D gene is possibly TRBD2 (6 bases). Looked up from germline, CDR1 is SNHLY and CDR2 is FYNNEI. V was trimmed by 4 bases and J by 6 bases, leaving 19 bases between them. The CDR3 has 16 amino acids. CDR3 sequence (DNA): TGTGCCAGCAGTGGTCGACTAGGGTCAGGACGCAATGAGCAGTTCTTC. This gives the protein CASSGRLGSGRNEQFF.

This clonotype was picked up a small number of times. V usage is TRBV29-1 and J usage is TRBJ2-2; D is unresolved. V lost 0 bases to trimming and J lost 3 bases, with 8 bases between them. Germline V gives CDR1 SQVTM, CDR2 ANQGSEA. The CDR3 is 14 amino acids. The CDR3, as DNA: TGCAGCGTTGAAGATTTGAGATACACCGGGGAGCTGTTTTTT. It yields the protein CSVEDLRYTGELFF.

The V and J genes are TRBV20-1 and TRBJ2-1, with D uncertain. The germline V gene encodes CDR1 DFQATT and CDR2 SNEGSKA (reference sequence). Trimming shortened V by 2 bases and J by 6 bases, and 8 bases separated the two germline ends. The CDR3 has 12 residues. The chain's CDR3 is CSARLRLNEQFF. In DNA form, the CDR3 reads TGCAGTGCTAGATTGAGGCTCAATGAGCAGTTCTTC.

The sample holds many counts of this clonotype. The chain recombines TRBV7-2 with TRBJ1-1; 8 bases map to TRBD1. The length of the CDR3 is 14 residues. Germline V gene lookup returns CDR1 SGHTA and CDR2 FQGNSA. V lost 7 bases and J lost 1; bases outside the gene matches: 5. CDR3 nucleotides: TGTGCCAGCAAATGGGACAGGCAGAACACTGAAGCTTTCTTT. The encoded protein is CASKWDRQNTEAFF.

The chain links TRBV5-4 to TRBJ2-3; 12 positions agree with TRBD2. Germline CDR1 and CDR2: SGHNT and YYREEE (reference sequence). With V trimmed by 5 bases and J by 6 bases, 7 bases remained unmatched. This CDR3 spans 15 amino acids. CDR3: CASSRTSGNGDTQYF. The CDR3 DNA reads as TGTGCCAGCAGTCGGACTAGCGGGAATGGGGATACGCAGTATTTT. The full variable domain, completed using reference TRBV5-4 and TRBJ2-3, is ETGVTQSPTHLIKTRGQQVTLRCSSQSGHNTVSWYQQALGQGPQFIFQYYREEENGRGNFPPRFSGLQFPNYSSELNVNALELDDSALYLCASSRTSGNGDTQYFGPGTRLTVL.

This clonotype was counted between two and nine times. V gene TRBV19 combines with J gene TRBJ1-5, with D uncertain. CDR1 and CDR2 (germline): LNHDA, SQIVND (reference sequence). Trimming cost V 3 bases and J 5 bases, with 8 bases left between them. The CDR3 runs 13 residues. The CDR3 loop is CASSIARDQPQHF. The CDR3 DNA is TGTGCCAGTAGTATCGCCCGGGATCAGCCCCAGCATTTT.

The chain carries TRBV19 and TRBJ2-1; 10 positions agree with TRBD2. J was trimmed by 9 bases and V by 2 bases; bases with no gene match: 7. Germline V gene sequence: CDR1 LNHDA, CDR2 SQIVND (reference sequence). The length of the CDR3 is 15 residues. The CDR3 is CASSITASGSPEQFF. CDR3 DNA: TGTGCCAGTAGTATAACGGCTAGCGGGAGCCCTGAGCAGTTCTTC.

This clonotype was seen many times. The chain recombines TRBV3-1 with TRBJ1-1, with D tentatively TRBD1 (6 bases). From germline, CDR1 is LGHDT and CDR2 YNNKEL (reference sequence). CDR3 length: 15 residues. Trimming took 4 bases from V and 1 from J, leaving 13 bases between them. CDR3 DNA sequence: TGTGCCAGCAGCCTGGGACAAGCCGCGAACACTGAAGCTTTCTTT. It specifies CASSLGQAANTEAFF. Full variable domain (rest looked up from reference TRBV3-1 and TRBJ1-1): DTAVSQTPKYLVTQMGNDKSIKCEQNLGHDTMYWYKQDSKKFLKIMFSYNNKELIINETVPNRFSPKSPDKAHLNLHINSLELGDSAVYFCASSLGQAANTEAFFGQGTRLTVV.

This clonotype was detected once. This sequence joins TRBV19 and TRBJ1-4; D unresolved. V dropped 1 base and J dropped 8 bases, with 14 bases sitting between them. The CDR3 loop spans 15 amino acids. CDR1 LNHDA and CDR2 SQIVND come from the germline V gene (reference sequence). The CDR3 coding sequence is TGTGCCAGTAGTATAGCCCTGGAGTGGAAGGAAAAACTGTTTTTT. Its protein product is CASSIALEWKEKLFF.

In this sample, this clonotype turned up a few times. The chain recombines TRBV2 with TRBJ1-1; a weak D match, TRBD1 (5 bases). Germline V gene lookup returns CDR1 SNHLY and CDR2 FYNNEI. V gave up 3 bases and J gave up 6 bases, with 17 bases separating them. The length of the CDR3 is 15 residues. In nucleotides, the CDR3 is TGTGCCAGCAGTGACCCCAGGGCCTCGAGGCCTGAAGCTTTCTTT. Protein sequence: CASSDPRASRPEAFF.

This clonotype was seen more than once but under ten times. It is unclear where the CDR3 begins or ends on the DNA, so no DNA is shown, and the CDR3 is as TCRdb lists it. The chain is built from TRBV29-1 and TRBJ2-5; the table assigns TRBD1, which was not confirmed against the DNA. From its first to its last residue, the CDR3 has 11 amino acids. The germline CDR1 and CDR2 sequences are SQVTM and ANQGSEA. The CDR3 spells CSVGQGSFKYF.

This clonotype was seen many times. The chain combines TRBV24-1 with TRBJ1-5; 8 bases align to TRBD1. The CDR3 is 15 residues long. Germline-derived CDR1 and CDR2 are KGHDR and SFDVKD. The V gene end was trimmed by 3 bases and the J gene end by 6 bases; junction bases not matched to a gene: 6. The CDR3 reads CATSDGQGIFQPQHF. CDR3 coding DNA: TGTGCCACCAGTGATGGACAGGGCATATTTCAGCCCCAGCATTTT.

The chain has TRBV10-2 and TRBJ2-3; D uncertain. CDR3 length: 14 residues. Germline V gives CDR1 WSHSY, CDR2 SAAADI. Trimming took 6 bases from V and 3 from J, leaving 13 bases between them. CDR3 DNA: TGCGCCAGCAGCGTGGACCTGGGGACAGATACGCAGTATTTT. Amino acids: CASSVDLGTDTQYF.

Note on this clonotype: This may arise from a read error, as a much more abundant clone is one base away. The rearrangement uses TRBV20-1 and TRBJ2-2; 7 nucleotides match TRBD1. With V trimmed by 6 bases and J by 1 base, 2 bases remained unmatched. CDR1 is DFQATT and CDR2 is SNEGSKA in the germline V gene (reference sequence). The CDR3 contains 13 residues. CDR3 sequence: CSAGTVNTGELFF. Written as DNA, the CDR3 is TGCAGTGCCGGGACAGTGAACACCGGGGAGCTGTTTTTT.

This clonotype was seen at least ten times. The chain carries TRBV28 and TRBJ1-3, with D possibly TRBD1 on 5 matching bases. CDR3 length: 14 amino acids. Germline CDR1 MDHEN, CDR2 SYDVKM. V shed 3 bases and J shed 4 bases, with 10 bases lying between them. The CDR3 sequence: CASSFSDRGNTIYF. In nucleotides, the CDR3 is TGTGCCAGCAGTTTTTCCGACAGAGGAAACACCATATATTTT. Variable domain in full (rest from reference TRBV28 and TRBJ1-3): DVKVTQSSRYLVKRTGEKVFLECVQDMDHENMFWYRQDPGLGLRLIYFSYDVKMKEKGDIPEGYSVSREKKERFSLILESASTNQTSMYLCASSFSDRGNTIYFGEGSWLTVV.

This chain joins TRBV20-1 and TRBJ2-2; 8 bases fit TRBD2. Germline loops: CDR1 DFQATT, CDR2 SNEGSKA (reference sequence). This CDR3 is 15 amino acids long. V lost 3 bases and J lost 6; bases outside the gene matches: 9. The CDR3 DNA sequence: TGCAGTGCTAGGAAAGGGTCGGGGGGGTCCGGGGAGCTGTTTTTT. Translated, it gives CSARKGSGGSGELFF.

This clonotype was observed many times. The J gene is TRBJ2-3, the V gene TRBV6-1; possibly TRBD2 for D (7 bases). Trimming took off 3 bases at V and 3 bases at J, with 16 bases between the two ends. The CDR3 runs 16 residues. The V gene's germline CDR1 is MNHNS and CDR2 SASEGT. The CDR3: CASSEWKGEGTDTQYF. CDR3 DNA sequence: TGTGCCAGCAGTGAGTGGAAGGGGGAGGGGACAGATACGCAGTATTTT.

This clonotype showed up just a few times. This chain joins TRBV27 and TRBJ2-3, with 8 bases identical to TRBD2. Germline V gene data show CDR1 as MNHEY and CDR2 as SMNVEV (reference sequence). V trimming: 6 bases; J trimming: 8 bases; junction bases outside the gene matches: 10. This CDR3 is built from 14 residues. The CDR3 reads CASSPGGVGVTQYF. In DNA form, the CDR3 reads TGTGCCAGCAGCCCCGGGGGGGTCGGGGTTACGCAGTATTTT.

The chain is built from TRBV19 and TRBJ1-4; perhaps TRBD1 as D (5 bases). Germline V lookup: CDR1 LNHDA, CDR2 SQIVND (reference sequence). The germline V and J ends were trimmed by 10 bases and 7 bases, with 16 bases remaining between them. The CDR3 totals 13 residues. CDR3 region: CATLGVAGEKLFF. The CDR3 coding sequence is TGTGCCACCCTGGGGGTGGCAGGTGAAAAACTGTTTTTT.

This clonotype showed up many times. The chain has TRBV6-4 and TRBJ1-3; D not resolved. CDR3 length: 15 residues. Germline V gene lookup returns CDR1 MRHNA and CDR2 SNTAGT. V was cut by 2 bases and J by 2 bases, with 10 bases left in between. CDR3 amino acids: CASSDPTHPGNTIYF. CDR3 DNA: TGTGCCAGCAGTGACCCCACCCATCCTGGAAACACCATATATTTT.